This TCR beta chain appears in the sequencing data of a study of blood T cell repertoires in COVID-19. For the study at large: Samples of COVID-19 (acute and convalescent) were obtained from the United States, Italy and Spain. PBMCs, B-cell-depleted T cells, or T cells were the source of the cDNA or gDNA that made up the material.

Per the original methods: Reference gene primer amplification yielded estimated nucleated cell counts. Method: immunoSEQ multiplex PCR; TCRdb's copy keeps in-frame clones and lacks some. V and J calls and clone size are given by that table; D and trimming were obtained from the DNA. The sample has more than 85,000 clones, approximately 86% seen once. The CDR3 has 17 residues. Germline-derived CDR1 and CDR2 are LNHDA and SQIVND (reference sequence). Trimming cost V 4 bases and J 3 bases, with 18 bases left between them. The source of this sequence is a woman aged 55-69 years with acute or convalescent COVID-19. Material: peripheral blood. This chain joins TRBV19 and TRBJ2-2; the D gene is possibly TRBD1 (6 bases). The CDR3 sequence: CASSTPPGRGDTGELFF. The CDR3 DNA is TGTGCCAGTAGTACCCCCCCGGGCAGGGGTGACACCGGGGAGCTGTTTTTT.